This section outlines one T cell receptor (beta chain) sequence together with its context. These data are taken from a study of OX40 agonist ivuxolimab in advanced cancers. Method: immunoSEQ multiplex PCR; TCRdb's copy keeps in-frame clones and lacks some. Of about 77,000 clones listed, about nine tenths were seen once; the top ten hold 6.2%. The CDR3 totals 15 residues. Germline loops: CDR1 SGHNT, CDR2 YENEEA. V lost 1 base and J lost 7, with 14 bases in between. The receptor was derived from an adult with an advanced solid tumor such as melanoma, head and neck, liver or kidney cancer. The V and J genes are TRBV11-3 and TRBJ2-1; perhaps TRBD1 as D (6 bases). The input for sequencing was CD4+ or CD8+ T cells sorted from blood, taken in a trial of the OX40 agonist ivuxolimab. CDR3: CASSLAGDAGNEQFF. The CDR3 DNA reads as TGTGCCAGCAGCTTAGCAGGGGATGCCGGGAATGAGCAGTTCTTC.